Below are 11 T cell receptor beta chains sequenced from a single sample in a study of T cells after yellow fever vaccination (dated by TCRdb to about 2019). The protocol used for the library was 5' RACE. Sequenced on an Illumina HiSeq 2500. The public reads were run again by TCRdb, first through fastp at Q25 and then through MiXCR, and only productive beta chains were kept. Each record represents a unique CDR3 protein, reported with the most common genes and DNA among its rows. This sample has hundreds of thousands of distinct CDR3 sequences in its table, and around a sixth of those were observed once. The top ten clones comprise roughly 17% of the sample. Reading the label with the study, this specimen's treatment or condition is: live attenuated yellow fever vaccine strain. The sequences come from PBMCs, collected 4 to 6 days after the first yellow fever vaccination. All receptors derive from a man between 18 and 35 years old who received the YFV17D yellow fever vaccine.

This chain uses TRBV25-1 with TRBJ2-1, with 8 nucleotides matching TRBD2. There are 15 residues in the CDR3. V trimming: 1 base; J trimming: 8 bases; junction bases outside the gene matches: 7. Per germline, CDR1 MGHDK and CDR2 SYGVNS. This CDR3 is CASSESGLGRYEQFF. The CDR3 bases are TGTGCCAGCAGTGAATCGGGACTAGGGCGCTATGAGCAGTTCTTC.

The V gene is TRBV4-3, the J gene TRBJ1-3; TRBD1 might be the D (6 bases). V gave up 2 bases and J gave up 4 bases, with 15 bases separating them. CDR3 length equals 16 residues. Germline CDR1 and CDR2: LGHNA and YSLEER. CDR3 in amino acids: CASSQTARQGGNTIYF. In DNA, the CDR3 is TGCGCCAGCAGCCAAACCGCCAGGCAGGGGGGAAACACCATATATTTT.

This clonotype has just a few counts. This chain joins TRBV5-1 and TRBJ1-5; weak D call: TRBD1 (5 bases). V was shortened by 0 bases and J by 6 bases, with 7 bases between the two germline ends. Germline V gene sequence: CDR1 SGHRS, CDR2 YFSETQ. This CDR3 comprises 13 residues. CDR3 sequence reads: CASSLDGTQPQHF. For the CDR3, the DNA is TGCGCCAGCAGCTTGGATGGGACTCAGCCCCAGCATTTT.

This clonotype occurred a few times. The chain combines TRBV3-1 with TRBJ1-5; D is unresolved. The CDR3 runs 13 residues. Between the trimmed V and J ends, which lost 3 bases and 5 bases, there was a span of 8 bases. In germline, CDR1 is LGHDT, CDR2 YNNKEL (reference sequence). The CDR3 region has the DNA TGTGCCAGCAGCCATAGCGGCCATCAGCCCCAGCATTTT. This encodes CASSHSGHQPQHF. Supplemented by reference TRBV3-1 and TRBJ1-5, the full variable domain reads DTAVSQTPKYLVTQMGNDKSIKCEQNLGHDTMYWYKQDSKKFLKIMFSYNNKELIINETVPNRFSPKSPDKAHLNLHINSLELGDSAVYFCASSHSGHQPQHFGDGTRLSIL.

In DNA form, the CDR3 reads TGCGCCAGCAGCTTTGCGCCCGAAGCAGGCACTGAAGCTTTCTTT. It is translated as CASSFAPEAGTEAFF. The chain combines TRBV5-1 with TRBJ1-1; D is unclear. The V end lost 2 bases, the J end lost 4 bases, and 15 bases lay between the germline ends. CDR3 size: 15 residues. Looked up from germline, CDR1 is SGHRS and CDR2 is YFSETQ. Full variable domain (outside the CDR3, taken from reference TRBV5-1 and TRBJ1-1): KAGVTQTPRYLIKTRGQQVTLSCSPISGHRSVSWYQQTPGQGLQFLFEYFSETQRNKGNFPGRFSGRQFSNSRSEMNVSTLELGDSALYLCASSFAPEAGTEAFFGQGTRLTVV.

The chain carries TRBV5-4 and TRBJ1-1; 11 bases map to TRBD1. Trimming cost V 0 bases and J 3 bases; bases outside gene matches: 1. CDR3 size: 15 residues. Germline values: CDR1 SGHNT, CDR2 YYREEE (reference sequence). The CDR3 here is CASSLGDRGDTEAFF. The CDR3 nucleotides read TGTGCCAGCAGCTTGGGGGACAGGGGGGACACTGAAGCTTTCTTT. Supplemented by reference TRBV5-4 and TRBJ1-1, the full variable domain reads ETGVTQSPTHLIKTRGQQVTLRCSSQSGHNTVSWYQQALGQGPQFIFQYYREEENGRGNFPPRFSGLQFPNYSSELNVNALELDDSALYLCASSLGDRGDTEAFFGQGTRLTVV.

This clonotype was observed a handful of times. The gene calls are TRBV27 and TRBJ1-1, with 7 bases fitting TRBD1. Trimming cost V 7 bases and J 2 bases; bases outside gene matches: 4. Germline loops: CDR1 MNHEY, CDR2 SMNVEV (reference sequence). CDR3 length: 13 residues. CDR3 sequence: CASTEGANTEAFF. The CDR3 DNA follows: TGTGCCAGCACCGAGGGGGCAAACACTGAAGCTTTCTTT.

This clonotype has only a few counts. The CDR3 region is CASSPRQGYTGELFF. Here the CDR3 DNA reads TGTGCCAGCAGTCCCCGACAGGGCTACACCGGGGAGCTGTTTTTT. The V gene is TRBV12-3 or TRBV12-4, the J gene TRBJ2-2; 7 bases line up with TRBD1. There are 15 residues in the CDR3. J lost 3 bases, V lost 5 bases, and 6 bases had no gene match.

This clonotype has more than one count but fewer than ten. The chain couples TRBV6-2 or TRBV6-3 to TRBJ1-5; no reliable D call. There are 15 residues in the CDR3. The germline CDR1 and CDR2 sequences are MNHEY and SVGEGT. Trimming shortened V by 7 bases and J by 5 bases, and 18 bases separated the two germline ends. The DNA of the CDR3 is TGTGCCAGCACCTTCTCCACGGCGGAATATCAGCCCCAGCATTTT. It yields the protein CASTFSTAEYQPQHF.

The chain links TRBV20-1 to TRBJ1-1; D gene ambiguous. The CDR3 sequence is 15 residues long. Germline V CDR1 and CDR2: DFQATT, SNEGSKA (reference sequence). V was pared by 8 bases and J by 1 base, with 20 bases between. The CDR3 sequence: CSLSKGAGGNTEAFF. Written as DNA, the CDR3 is TGCAGTCTCTCCAAGGGCGCCGGAGGGAACACTGAAGCTTTCTTT.

This rearrangement joins TRBV7-3 to TRBJ2-7; 10 positions agree with TRBD2. With 1 base clipped from V and 4 bases from J, the junction kept 7 bases outside the gene matches. CDR1 and CDR2 from the germline V gene are SGHTA and FQGTGA. The CDR3 is made up of 16 amino acids. The CDR3, as DNA: TGTGCCAGCAGCTTAAATACGACTAGCGGGTCTTACGAGCAGTACGTC. Its protein product is CASSLNTTSGSYEQYV.